A selection of T cell receptor beta chains follows, all from one sample in a study of glioma-infiltrating T cells after dendritic cell vaccination. The assay was immunoSEQ multiplex PCR, and TCRdb's table has in-frame clones only and misses some. The sample consists of roughly 87,000 clones, about four fifths of them appearing once. The sequencing used blood, collected after dendritic cell vaccination. The receptors derive from a human donor with glioblastoma. Both conserved end residues are part of each CDR3. D genes are given only for firm matches. Expanded clones are given a class, and other clones once, few, many or no size at all.

V gene	D gene	J gene	clone size	CDR3 DNA	CDR3 protein
TRBV6-4	-	TRBJ1-2	-	TGTGCCAGCAGTGAGGGCAGGACAAACTATGGCTACACCTTC	CASSEGRTNYGYTF
TRBV19	-	TRBJ2-4	medium-sized	TGTGCCAGTAGTTCCCGGGGGGCCAAAAACATTCAGTACTTC	CASSSRGAKNIQYF
TRBV4-1	TRBD1	TRBJ1-1	-	TGCGCCAGCAGCCAAGAATCAGGGGGCACTGAAGCTTTCTTT	CASSQESGGTEAFF
TRBV18	TRBD1	TRBJ2-7	-	TGTGCCAGCTCACCCGGACAGGACTCCTACGAGCAGTACTTC	CASSPGQDSYEQYF
TRBV6-6	TRBD1	TRBJ1-6	few	TGTGCCAGCAGCCCGAGACAGGGGGCCCGCAATTCACCCCTCCACTTT	CASSPRQGARNSPLHF
TRBV19	-	TRBJ2-1	-	TGTGCCAGTAGTCCAGGGTGGCTAGGGTACAATGAGCAGTTCTTC	CASSPGWLGYNEQFF
TRBV4-1	TRBD1	TRBJ1-3	-	TGCGCCAGCAGCCAAGATGGTAGGACAGGACCTGGAAACACCATATATTTT	CASSQDGRTGPGNTIYF
TRBV6-5	-	TRBJ1-5	-	TGTGCCAGCAGCTCCTCAGACTCTGGCAATCAGCCCCAGCATTTT	CASSSSDSGNQPQHF
TRBV9	-	TRBJ2-1	-	TGTGCCAGCAATATTGACGGGGGCAATGAGCAGTTCTTC	CASNIDGGNEQFF
TRBV15	TRBD2	TRBJ2-5	-	TGTGCCACCAGCAGGGGTGGGCCTAGCGGGGCCGAGGCCCAGTACTTC	CATSRGGPSGAEAQYF
TRBV5-1	-	TRBJ2-2	few	TGCGCCAGCAGCTTGTCTCCCACCGGGGAGCTGTTTTTT	CASSLSPTGELFF
TRBV4-1	TRBD1	TRBJ1-4	-	TGCGCCAGCAGCCTGGGACAGGCTGAAAAACTGTTTTTT	CASSLGQAEKLFF
TRBV9	-	TRBJ2-1	-	TGTGCCAGCAGTCCTGACCGTACAGGGCCCCACAATGAGCAGTTCTTC	CASSPDRTGPHNEQFF
TRBV9	-	TRBJ1-4	-	TGTGCCAGCAGCGTAGGTACAACAACTAATGAAAAACTGTTTTTT	CASSVGTTTNEKLFF
TRBV4-2	TRBD1	TRBJ1-2	-	TGTGCCAGCAGCCCACAACCTCGGGGACAGGATATCTATGGCTACACCTTC	CASSPQPRGQDIYGYTF
TRBV7-3	TRBD2	TRBJ2-3	few	TGTGCCAGCAGCTTTAAACTAGCGGGGGCAGATACGCAGTATTTT	CASSFKLAGADTQYF
TRBV19	TRBD1	TRBJ1-2	-	TGTGCCAGTAGTAACCCACAGACAGGGGCTAACTATGGCTACACCTTC	CASSNPQTGANYGYTF
TRBV9	-	TRBJ1-4	-	TGTGCCAGCAGCGCCGGTTCTACCGATCAGGGGCATGAAAAACTGTTTTTT	CASSAGSTDQGHEKLFF
TRBV2	TRBD1	TRBJ1-4	few	TGTGCCGGCCGGACAGGACTAAATGAAAAACTGTTTTTT	CAGRTGLNEKLFF
TRBV6-1	-	TRBJ1-3	-	TGTGCCAGCAACAGGATATCTAGCTCTGGAAACACCATATATTTT	CASNRISSSGNTIYF
TRBV7-9	-	TRBJ1-2	-	TGTGCCAGCAGCGTCTCAGGGGCCAATCCGTCCCTCTATGGCTACACCTTC	CASSVSGANPSLYGYTF
TRBV7-9	-	TRBJ2-7	-	TGTGCCAGCAGCTTAGTCCGTCAGTCGACCTACGAGCAGTACTTC	CASSLVRQSTYEQYF
TRBV18	TRBD1	TRBJ1-1	-	TGTGCCAGCTCACCAAACTATGGGTACAGGGGGCTACAGAACACTGAAGCTTTCTTT	CASSPNYGYRGLQNTEAFF
TRBV7-9	-	TRBJ1-1	-	TGTGCCAGCAGCTTAATTTTCATGAACACTGAAGCTTTCTTT	CASSLIFMNTEAFF
TRBV7-8	-	TRBJ2-3	once	TGTGCCAGCAGCTTAGGGGGAGCAGATACGCAGTATTTT	CASSLGGADTQYF
TRBV7-9	TRBD1	TRBJ2-3	-	TGTGCCAGCAGCTCCGGGACAGGCCATTACGCAGATACGCAGTATTTT	CASSSGTGHYADTQYF
TRBV19	TRBD2	TRBJ2-1	few	TGTGCCAGTAGCTCCCAAGCGGGACTAGCGGGGGGGCCCTCCAATGAGCAGTTCTTC	CASSSQAGLAGGPSNEQFF
TRBV11-1	TRBD1	TRBJ2-1	-	TGTGCCAGCAGCTTGGACAGGGGGCTGGGTGAGCAGTTCTTC	CASSLDRGLGEQFF
TRBV15	-	TRBJ1-5	few	TGTGCCACCAGCAGAGATAGGAATGACGCCAGGGGGCATTTT	CATSRDRNDARGHF
TRBV30	TRBD1	TRBJ2-1	-	TGTGCCTGGACCCCCGGGACAGGGGGCTTCAATGAGCAGTTCTTC	CAWTPGTGGFNEQFF
TRBV9	-	TRBJ1-1	-	TGTGCCAGCAGCGACCTGGCGGACACTGAAGCTTTCTTT	CASSDLADTEAFF
TRBV7-2	-	TRBJ1-2	once	TGTGCCAGCAGCTTAGGCCGGGGGTATGGCTACACCTTC	CASSLGRGYGYTF
TRBV7-9	TRBD2	TRBJ2-1	-	TGTGCCAGCAGCTTAGCCGTAGGACTAGCGAGGCTCCAGCAGTTCTTC	CASSLAVGLARLQQFF
TRBV11-2	TRBD2	TRBJ2-5	-	TGTGCCAGCAGCCCTAACCGGGGGGGCCCGGAGACCCAGTACTTC	CASSPNRGGPETQYF
TRBV6-5	-	TRBJ2-7	-	TGTGCCAGCAGCAAAATGGGCCTTCTTAACGAGCAGTACTTC	CASSKMGLLNEQYF
TRBV13	TRBD1	TRBJ2-7	-	TGTGCCAGCAGCCCGGGACAGGGCTACGAGCAGTACTTC	CASSPGQGYEQYF
TRBV5-6	-	TRBJ2-1	-	TGTGCCAGCAGCCCCTCTACAGGGAGCCTCTACAATGAGCAGTTCTTC	CASSPSTGSLYNEQFF
TRBV6-5	TRBD2	TRBJ2-1	-	TGTGCCAGCTGTAGCGGGGGGGGCGTAGCAAATGAGCAGTTCTTC	CASCSGGGVANEQFF
TRBV25-1	TRBD2	TRBJ2-1	-	TGTGCCAGCAGGATGGTGGGGGGGACCTACAATGAGCAGTTCTTC	CASRMVGGTYNEQFF
TRBV5-1	TRBD1	TRBJ1-4	-	TGCGCCAGCAGCTCGGGGGGACAGGGGGCAGATGAAAAACTGTTTTTT	CASSSGGQGADEKLFF
TRBV6-5	-	TRBJ2-7	-	TGTGCCAGCAGTTTGACGGGCGGGGACCCGGGGGACGAGCAGTACTTC	CASSLTGGDPGDEQYF
TRBV18	-	TRBJ1-2	-	TGTGCCAGCTCAGAGACAGTTTCTAACTATGGCTACACCTTC	CASSETVSNYGYTF
TRBV5-1	TRBD1	TRBJ2-7	-	TGCGCCAGCAGCTTGGAGACAGGGGGTGTGTACGAGCAGTACTTC	CASSLETGGVYEQYF
TRBV18	-	TRBJ1-2	-	TGTGCCAGCTCACCCACGAGCGACCCGGAAGGAGGTGGCTACACCTTC	CASSPTSDPEGGGYTF
TRBV10-3	-	TRBJ1-3	-	TGTGCCATCAGTGAGTACGGGATTAAGAGCTCTGGAAACACCATATATTTT	CAISEYGIKSSGNTIYF
TRBV28	TRBD1	TRBJ1-2	-	TGTGCCACCTCAGGGGGTGGTTTAGGGATTAGGTATGGCTACACCTTC	CATSGGGLGIRYGYTF
TRBV2	TRBD2	TRBJ2-3	-	TGTGCCAGCAGTGAGACGACTAGCGGGCGCACAGATACGCAGTATTTT	CASSETTSGRTDTQYF
TRBV5-1	-	TRBJ2-6	-	TGCGCCAGCAGCGCATCAGTCTCTGGGGCCAACGTCCTGACTTTC	CASSASVSGANVLTF
TRBV30	-	TRBJ2-7	few	TGTGCCTGGAGAGGGTGGGAGAACGAGCAGTACTTC	CAWRGWENEQYF
TRBV30	-	TRBJ2-1	once	TGTGCCTGGTCTTCGGGGTCATCTTCCTACAATGAGCAGTTCTTC	CAWSSGSSSYNEQFF
TRBV4-3	-	TRBJ2-1	-	TGCGCCAGCAGCCAAGATATGCAGGAGCAGTTCTTC	CASSQDMQEQFF
TRBV5-1	-	TRBJ2-2	-	TGCGCCAGCCGGCCGGGACAAACCAACACCGGGGAGCTGTTTTTT	CASRPGQTNTGELFF
TRBV7-2	TRBD1	TRBJ1-5	-	TGTGCCAGCAGCGACCGACAGGGAAATCAGCCCCAGCATTTT	CASSDRQGNQPQHF
TRBV19	TRBD1	TRBJ1-2	-	TGTGCCAGTGGAAGACAGGGTTATGGCTACACCTTC	CASGRQGYGYTF
TRBV25-1	TRBD1	TRBJ1-1	-	TGTGCCAGCAGTGGCCCGGGACAGCTCCTGAACACTGAAGCTTTCTTT	CASSGPGQLLNTEAFF
TRBV2	TRBD2	TRBJ2-5	-	TGTGCCAGCAGTGAACGAGCGGGGGAGCAAGAGACCCAGTACTTC	CASSERAGEQETQYF
TRBV7-2	-	TRBJ1-2	-	TGTGCCTCAAGATGGGGGGGATATGGCTACACCTTC	CASRWGGYGYTF
TRBV5-1	TRBD1	TRBJ2-5	-	TGCGCCAGCAGCCTCCGACCCGGGACAGGGGAGGAGACCCAGTACTTC	CASSLRPGTGEETQYF
TRBV9	-	TRBJ2-5	-	TGTGCCAGCAGCGTAGACACGAGGATAGAGACCCAGTACTTC	CASSVDTRIETQYF